This is a list of T cell receptor beta chains from one sample in a study of blood T cell repertoires in COVID-19. TCRdb's copy holds only in-frame clones and misses some; the assay was immunoSEQ multiplex PCR. The repertoire holds 35,000 to 55,000 clones, about 87% seen once, with approximately 4.7% in the top ten. The sample consisted of peripheral blood. Receptors originate from a human donor in a cohort sampled during active COVID-19. CDR3s leave out the opening cysteine and the closing phenylalanine or tryptophan. The order of the fields is V gene, J gene, CDR3 protein.

>TRBV6-1|TRBJ1-1
ASSATGAMANTEAF
>TRBV30|TRBJ2-7
AWAPRYGSYEQY
>TRBV2|TRBJ2-7
ASRLGTGGSYEQY
>TRBV14|TRBJ2-1
ASSQDKGRATYNEQF
>TRBV28|TRBJ2-3
ASTLSVGTGEHTDTQY
>TRBV5-1|TRBJ2-6
ASSPGSISGANVLT
>TRBV29-1|TRBJ1-1
SVERSMNTEAF
>TRBV10-3|TRBJ1-5
AISVGVDQPQH
>TRBV29-1|TRBJ2-4
SVGGELAKNIQY
>TRBV15|TRBJ2-7
ATSRDTGAYEQY
>TRBV5-4|TRBJ2-7
ASSLAASGSSYEQY
>TRBV6-5|TRBJ2-7
ASYSNPEQY
>TRBV19|TRBJ2-4
ASSIRLAGAGNSKNIQY
>TRBV12-3/TRBV12-4|TRBJ2-1
ASLRTGNNEQF
>TRBV20-1|TRBJ2-7
SASLGTSGSYEQY
>TRBV24-1|TRBJ2-3
ATLDRVAFSTDTQY